These T cell receptor beta chains were read from a single sample in a study of T cell repertoires in cytomegalovirus infection. Their antigens are not known. TCRdb recomputed calls from the reads with MiXCR, one row per CDR3 protein. The table records some 560,000 distinct CDR3 sequences, 35% to 50% of them present only once. Sequencing used cultured PBMCs, obtained from culture after CMV antigen stimulation. These receptors originate from a human donor in good health (CMV status not recorded). Some clones in this sample may be carry-over from other donors' samples. Each CDR3 is given with its conserved first and last residue. The order of the fields is V gene, clone size, J gene, D gene, CDR3 protein, CDR3 DNA. The D gene is left open where the match is weak. Not every row has a clone size; where given, it reads once, few, many or a size class.

>TRBV7-2|few|TRBJ1-1|NA
CASSLIGGTEAFF
TGTGCCAGCAGCTTAATAGGGGGCACTGAAGCTTTCTTT
>TRBV7-2|NA|TRBJ1-2|NA
CASSFRGMVFGYTF
TGTGCCAGCAGCTTCAGGGGTATGGTCTTTGGCTACACCTTC
>TRBV6-5|few|TRBJ2-5|TRBD2
CASTKAGAETQYF
TGTGCCAGCACCAAAGCGGGGGCGGAGACCCAGTACTTC
>TRBV29-1|few|TRBJ1-1|NA
CSVEAWTNTEAFF
TGCAGCGTTGAAGCTTGGACGAACACTGAAGCTTTCTTT
>TRBV6-2/TRBV6-3|few|TRBJ2-1|TRBD2
CASSYSAGVIWNEQFF
TGTGCCAGCAGTTACTCAGCGGGAGTAATTTGGAATGAGCAGTTCTTC
>TRBV7-2|many|TRBJ2-7|NA
CASSVQPIGAYEQYF
TGTGCCAGCAGCGTTCAGCCTATCGGGGCCTACGAGCAGTACTTC
>TRBV6-2/TRBV6-3|few|TRBJ2-5|NA
CASSYTKQETQYF
TGTGCCAGCAGTTACACCAAACAAGAGACCCAGTACTTC
>TRBV12-3/TRBV12-4|once|TRBJ1-4|NA
CASSFPEGKLFF
TGTGCCAGCAGTTTCCCCGAGGGGAAACTGTTTTTT
>TRBV20-1|NA|TRBJ1-2|NA
CSAREGLGLGYTF
TGCAGTGCTAGAGAGGGTCTGGGGTTGGGCTACACCTTC
>TRBV19|few|TRBJ2-7|TRBD1
CASAGQGAREQYF
TGTGCCAGCGCCGGACAGGGGGCGCGCGAGCAGTACTTC
>TRBV6-2/TRBV6-3|NA|TRBJ1-6|NA
CASIQRGLRGSGSPLHF
TGTGCCAGCATCCAGCGGGGTCTTCGGGGGAGCGGATCACCCCTCCACTTT
>TRBV7-8|once|TRBJ1-4|TRBD1
CASGTRPGQGWTFNEKLFF
TGTGCCAGCGGCACCCGACCGGGACAGGGTTGGACCTTTAATGAAAAACTGTTTTTT
>TRBV7-2|NA|TRBJ1-4|NA
CASSFYGGEKLFF
TGTGCCAGCAGCTTCTATGGGGGCGAAAAACTGTTTTTT
>TRBV7-2|few|TRBJ2-1|TRBD2
CASSLQSKETGRPTSGSNNEQFF
TGTGCCAGCAGCTTACAATCCAAAGAGACCGGGCGACCTACTAGCGGGTCTAACAATGAGCAGTTCTTC
>TRBV5-5|few|TRBJ1-6|TRBD1
CASSASTGGFYNSPLHF
TGTGCCAGCAGCGCCTCAACAGGGGGGTTCTATAATTCACCCCTCCACTTT
>TRBV20-1|NA|TRBJ2-3|TRBD2
CSARLGMTSGRPFHTDTQYF
TGCAGTGCTAGACTTGGGATGACTAGCGGGAGGCCCTTTCACACAGATACGCAGTATTTT
>TRBV9|NA|TRBJ2-3|TRBD2
CASTETSGGTYTQYF
TGTGCCAGCACCGAGACTAGCGGAGGAACCTATACGCAGTATTTT
>TRBV7-8|many|TRBJ1-2|NA
CASSVQGGYGYTF
TGTGCCAGCAGCGTACAGGGAGGCTATGGCTACACCTTC
>TRBV7-2|few|TRBJ1-2|NA
CASSLKPPYGYTF
TGTGCCAGCAGCTTAAAACCTCCCTATGGCTACACCTTC
>TRBV9|NA|TRBJ2-3|NA
CASSATGTADTQYF
TGTGCCAGCAGCGCGACAGGCACCGCAGATACGCAGTATTTT
>TRBV7-2|NA|TRBJ2-1|TRBD2
CASSRPGLGEYNEQFF
TGTGCCAGCAGTCGCCCGGGACTAGGGGAATACAATGAGCAGTTCTTC
>TRBV20-1|once|TRBJ1-5|NA
CSARGRAGNQPQHF
TGCAGTGCTAGGGGCAGGGCCGGCAATCAGCCCCAGCATTTT
>TRBV7-2|NA|TRBJ1-5|NA
CASSLTTLGQPQHF
TGTGCCAGCAGCTTAACTACCTTGGGTCAGCCCCAGCATTTT
>TRBV12-5|few|TRBJ2-5|NA
CASGLDVETQYF
TGTGCTAGTGGTTTGGACGTAGAGACCCAGTACTTC
>TRBV18|NA|TRBJ2-2|NA
CASTPRFQGPNTGELFF
TGTGCCAGCACCCCGAGGTTCCAGGGGCCAAACACCGGGGAGCTGTTTTTT
>TRBV7-9|few|TRBJ2-7|NA
CASSSLDQAHEQYF
TGTGCCAGCAGCTCTTTGGACCAGGCACACGAGCAGTACTTC